This passage covers 8 T cell receptor beta chains from one sample sequenced in a study of tumor-infiltrating lymphocytes in primary liver carcinoma. TCR beta cDNA was reverse-transcribed from 450 to 500 ng of total RNA. The reaction used a constant-region primer and ProtoScript II reverse transcriptase. Sequencing libraries for TCR beta derived from three nested multiplex PCR rounds that used slightly modified ARM-PCR. TRBV1-TRBV30 forward and Cbeta reverse primers drove the first two roughly 10-cycle rounds. TCRdb reprocessed the multiplex PCR reads with MiXCR, giving one entry per CDR3 protein. There are around 35,000 distinct CDR3 sequences in the sample; around 80% occur only once, and 35% to 45% lies in the top ten. The tissue used was unsorted bulk material of roughly 17-33 mg. RNA and DNA were co-extracted from it with the AllPrep DNA/RNA mini kit. The sample consisted of tumor-adjacent normal liver tissue. The receptor source for this set is a man aged 35 to 55 with primary liver carcinoma and hepatitis B virus infection.

For this clonotype: Sequence at one end of the junction differs from germline and may be a read error. The J gene is TRBJ2-1, the V gene TRBV13; D uncertain. This CDR3 spans 11 amino acids. Germline-derived CDR1 and CDR2 are PRHDT and FYEKMQ (reference sequence). The CDR3: CVSSLNDEQFF. The CDR3 nucleotides are TGTGTCAGCAGCTTAAATGATGAGCAGTTTTTC.

Of note for this clonotype: An end of the junction does not agree with germline; a read error may underlie this. This chain links TRBV7-8 with TRBJ2-7; no clear D. This CDR3 contains 13 residues. Germline CDR1 is SGHVS and CDR2 is FQNEAQ. The CDR3: CASSFTSAYEQHF. The CDR3, as DNA: TGTGCCAGCAGCTTTACCAGCGCCTACGAGCAGCACTTC.

This clonotype was counted once. The V gene is TRBV10-3, the J gene TRBJ2-5; D perhaps matches TRBD2 (5 bases). CDR1 is ENHRY, CDR2 SYGVKD, per germline. V lost 3 bases to trimming and J lost 1 base, with 12 bases between them. This CDR3 is 15 amino acids long. In DNA form, the CDR3 reads TGTGCCATCAGTGACACCCGAGGGTCCCAAGAGACCCAGTACTTC. The encoded protein is CAISDTRGSQETQYF.

This clonotype was counted a single time. A read error is likely, as this CDR3 ends without the conserved phenylalanine or tryptophan. V and J are TRBV11-2 and TRBJ2-1; the D call may be TRBD1 or TRBD2 (5 bases each). The CDR3 spans 14 residues. Trimming took off 6 bases at V and 8 bases at J, with 17 bases between the two ends. Germline V CDR1 and CDR2: SGHAT, FQNNGV. The CDR3 spells CASSSSSLGHEQFL. The DNA for the CDR3 is TGTGCCAGCAGTTCGTCTAGCTTGGGGCATGAGCAGTTCTTA.

As to this clonotype: It is likely a read error, because the conserved phenylalanine at the end of the CDR3 is missing. The J gene is TRBJ1-1, the V gene TRBV6-5; 9 nucleotides agree with TRBD1. CDR3 length: 13 amino acids. V was pared by 5 bases and J by 8 bases, with 6 bases of the junction left unmatched. Germline V lookup: CDR1 MNHEY, CDR2 SVGAGI. CDR3 in amino acids: CASSRTGETEAFL. Written as DNA, the CDR3 is TGTGCCAGCAGTAGGACAGGGGAAACGGAAGCTTTCTTA.

This clonotype is deemed medium-sized. The CDR3 DNA reads TGTGCCAGCAGCACTCCGACTAGCGGAGGGTACGAGCAGTACTTC. Protein product: CASSTPTSGGYEQYF. This chain links TRBV6-2 or TRBV6-3 with TRBJ2-7; 9 nucleotides line up with TRBD2. This CDR3 has 15 amino acids. The V segment lost 6 bases and the J segment 4 bases; nucleotides outside the gene matches: 10. Germline CDR1 reads MNHEY; CDR2 reads SVGEGT.

Comment on this clonotype: The CDR3 carries no conserved terminal phenylalanine or tryptophan, so it likely arises from a read error. The DNA for the CDR3 is TGTGCCAACAGCCAAGATATATTGGGGGAGCAGTACTAC. Translating it yields CANSQDILGEQYY. V gene TRBV14 combines with J gene TRBJ2-7; no firm D call. Germline V CDR1 and CDR2: SGHDN, FVKESK. The CDR3 consists of 13 residues.

Details on this clonotype: Its ends do not fully match the called genes, so a read error is possible. The chain is built from TRBV6-6 and TRBJ1-2; D unclear. The CDR3 loop spans 15 amino acids. Germline-derived CDR1 and CDR2 are MNHNY and SVGAGI (reference sequence). The CDR3 DNA sequence: TGTGCCAGCAGTCGTGGAATGGGCACTCAATATGACTACACCTTC. This sequence encodes CASSRGMGTQYDYTF.